The entry below gives a single T cell receptor (beta chain) sequence along with its context. The entry originates in a study of blood T cell repertoires in COVID-19. Study at large: Cohort 3 donors were reported recovered after two negative PCRs, clearance, or symptom resolution. From T cells, B-cell-depleted T cells, or PBMCs came the material, which was cDNA or gDNA.

Repertoires were generated with immunoSEQ multiplex PCR, while TCRdb's copy carries only in-frame clones and drops some. The table has over 200,000 clones, 86% seen once; the top ten hold approximately 2.8%. Germline V gives CDR1 DFQATT, CDR2 SNEGSKA (reference sequence). The CDR3 runs 14 residues. V dropped 3 bases and J dropped 5 bases, with 14 bases sitting between them. Grouping used clinical history reported by participants in a survey and questionnaire. The specimen sequenced was PBMCs or T cells enriched from blood (not recorded which). The receptor comes from a woman aged 45-65 years in a cohort exposed to, infected with or recovered from COVID-19 (not recorded which). The genes are TRBV20-1 and TRBJ1-5; D uncertain. The chain's CDR3 is CSASFGMRDQPQHF. The CDR3, as DNA: TGCAGTGCTAGTTTCGGGATGAGGGATCAGCCCCAGCATTTT.